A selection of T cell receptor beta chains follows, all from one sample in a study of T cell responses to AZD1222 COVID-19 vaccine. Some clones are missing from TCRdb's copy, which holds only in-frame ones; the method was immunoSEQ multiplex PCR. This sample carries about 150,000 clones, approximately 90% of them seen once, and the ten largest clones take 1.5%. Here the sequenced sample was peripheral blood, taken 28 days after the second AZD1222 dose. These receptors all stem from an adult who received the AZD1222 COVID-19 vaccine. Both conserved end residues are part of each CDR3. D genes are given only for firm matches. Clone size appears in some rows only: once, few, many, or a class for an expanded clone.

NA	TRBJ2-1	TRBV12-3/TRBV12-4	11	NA	CASSFSGNQFF	TGTGCCAGCAGTTTTTCCGGGAACCAGTTCTTC
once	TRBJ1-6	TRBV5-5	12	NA	CASSPGGTPLHF	TGTGCCAGCAGCCCAGGAGGGACACCCCTCCACTTT
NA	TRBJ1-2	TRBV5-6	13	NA	CASSFPGVYGYTF	TGTGCCAGCAGTTTCCCAGGCGTCTATGGCTACACCTTC
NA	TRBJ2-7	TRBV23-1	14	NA	CASSPPGLLCEQYF	TGCGCCAGCAGTCCCCCAGGGCTGCTTTGCGAGCAGTACTTC
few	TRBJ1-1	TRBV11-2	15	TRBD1	CASSSQTGVSTEAFF	TGTGCCAGCAGCTCCCAGACAGGGGTGAGCACTGAAGCTTTCTTT
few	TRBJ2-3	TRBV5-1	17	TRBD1	CASSSAMTGGSTDTQYF	TGCGCCAGCAGCTCTGCCATGACAGGGGGGAGCACAGATACGCAGTATTTT
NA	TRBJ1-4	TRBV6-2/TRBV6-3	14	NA	CASSDRRDNEKLFF	TGTGCCAGCAGTGACAGACGTGACAATGAAAAACTGTTTTTT
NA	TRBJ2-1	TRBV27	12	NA	CASSGNRGEQFF	TGTGCCAGCAGTGGAAATCGGGGTGAGCAGTTCTTC
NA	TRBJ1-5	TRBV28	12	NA	CASSRVNQPQHF	TGTGCCAGCAGCAGGGTCAATCAGCCCCAGCATTTT
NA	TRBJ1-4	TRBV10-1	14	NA	CASSTGIFGEKLFF	TGCGCCAGCAGTACCGGGATTTTTGGAGAAAAACTGTTTTTT
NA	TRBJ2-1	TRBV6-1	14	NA	CASSDLRLVSEQFF	TGTGCCAGCAGTGATCTCCGACTAGTCTCCGAGCAGTTCTTC
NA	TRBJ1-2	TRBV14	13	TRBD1	CASSRDRSYGYTF	TGTGCCAGCAGCCGGGACAGGTCCTATGGCTACACCTTC
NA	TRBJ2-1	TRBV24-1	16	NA	CATSDLSGGAGNEQFF	TGTGCCACCAGTGATTTAAGCGGCGGGGCGGGCAATGAGCAGTTCTTC
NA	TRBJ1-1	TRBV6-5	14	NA	CATPGTGGNTEAFF	TGTGCCACCCCAGGTACCGGGGGGAACACTGAAGCTTTCTTT
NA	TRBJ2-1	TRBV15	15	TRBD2	CATSRAGGGSNEQFF	TGTGCCACCAGCAGAGCGGGAGGAGGGTCCAATGAGCAGTTCTTC
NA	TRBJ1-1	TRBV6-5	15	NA	CASSPAGSFNTEAFF	TGTGCCAGCAGCCCCGCGGGGTCTTTTAATACTGAAGCTTTCTTT
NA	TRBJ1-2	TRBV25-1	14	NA	CASSELPEVYGYTF	TGTGCCAGCAGTGAATTGCCTGAAGTTTATGGCTACACCTTC
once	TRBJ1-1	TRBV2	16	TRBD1	CASSEARGRMNTEAFF	TGTGCCAGCAGTGAAGCCAGGGGGCGAATGAACACTGAAGCTTTCTTT
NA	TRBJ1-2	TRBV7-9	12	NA	CASSLLSGGYTF	TGTGCCAGCAGCCTCCTCTCTGGAGGCTACACCTTC
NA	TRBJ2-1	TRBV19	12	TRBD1	CASGTGNNEQFF	TGTGCCAGCGGGACAGGGAACAATGAGCAGTTCTTC
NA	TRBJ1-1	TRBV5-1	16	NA	CASSRAPTGINTEAFF	TGCGCCAGCAGCCGCGCACCTACAGGGATAAACACTGAAGCTTTCTTT
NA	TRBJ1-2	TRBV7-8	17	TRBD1	CASSLNPGQGRYYGYTF	TGTGCCAGCAGCCTTAATCCTGGACAGGGAAGGTACTATGGCTACACCTTC
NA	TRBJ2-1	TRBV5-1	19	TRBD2	CASSLFRGTSGVEGGEQFF	TGCGCCAGCAGCTTGTTTAGAGGGACTAGCGGGGTCGAGGGAGGTGAGCAGTTCTTC
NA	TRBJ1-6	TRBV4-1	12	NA	CASSHVGPPLHF	TGCGCCAGCAGCCACGTCGGTCCACCCCTCCACTTT
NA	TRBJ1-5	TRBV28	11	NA	CATTVAASQHF	TGTGCCACCACAGTAGCCGCGAGCCAGCATTTT
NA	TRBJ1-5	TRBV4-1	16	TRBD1	CASSQGDRGGNQPQHF	TGCGCCAGCAGCCAAGGGGACAGGGGAGGCAATCAGCCCCAGCATTTT
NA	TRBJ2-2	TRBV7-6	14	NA	CASSSQGNTGELFF	TGTGCCAGCAGCTCCCAGGGGAACACCGGGGAGCTGTTTTTT
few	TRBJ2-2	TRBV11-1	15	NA	CASSLYRTNTGELFF	TGTGCCAGCAGCTTATACAGGACGAACACCGGGGAGCTGTTTTTT
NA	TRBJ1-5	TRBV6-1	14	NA	CASSPSDSNQPQHF	TGTGCCAGCAGCCCGTCAGATAGCAATCAGCCCCAGCATTTT